A single TCR beta chain is shown here with its context. This sample is drawn from a study of blood T cell repertoires in COVID-19. Study information: Samples of COVID-19 (acute and convalescent) were obtained from the United States, Italy and Spain. PBMCs, B-cell-depleted T cells, or T cells were the source of the cDNA or gDNA that made up the material.

Trimming removed 2 bases from V and 5 bases from J; junction bases left unmatched: 13. The germline CDR1 and CDR2 sequences are MGHRA and YSYEKL. This CDR3 spans 18 amino acids. In the authors' workflow: Reference gene primer amplification in the assay estimated nucleated cell counts. Clones were read by immunoSEQ multiplex PCR, and TCRdb kept only the in-frame ones, dropping some. That table gives V, J and clone size, and the DNA gave D and trimming. The repertoire consists of about 410,000 clones, with roughly 90% occurring once and the leading ten covering roughly 1.4%. Sequencing was done on a sample of peripheral blood. V gene TRBV4-1 combines with J gene TRBJ1-5, with TRBD1 identical over 9 bases. This sequence originates from a woman between 25 and 40 years old with active or convalescent COVID-19. The CDR3 loop is CASSQRHISQGADQPQHF. As DNA, the CDR3 is TGCGCCAGCAGCCAAAGGCACATATCACAGGGGGCCGATCAGCCCCAGCATTTT.